Below are 12 T cell receptor beta chains sequenced from a single sample in a study of blood T cell repertoires in COVID-19. The assay was immunoSEQ multiplex PCR, and TCRdb's table has in-frame clones only and misses some. The profile shows approximately 300,000 clones, roughly 89% of them singletons. Source material: PBMCs or T cells enriched from blood (not recorded which). These receptors originate from a man aged 60 to 75 who had recovered from COVID-19.

The J gene is TRBJ2-5, the V gene TRBV20-1; no clear D. The CDR3 has 11 amino acids. The germline V gene has CDR1 DFQATT and CDR2 SNEGSKA (reference sequence). The V gene lost 4 bases and the J gene lost 4 bases, with 7 bases spanning the gap. The CDR3 DNA reads as TGCAGTGCTACTCCTTCAGAGACCCAGTACTTC. It yields the protein CSATPSETQYF.

The V gene is TRBV7-9, the J gene TRBJ1-1; 9 positions match TRBD1. CDR3 length equals 15 residues. The ends lost 5 bases at V and 3 bases at J; junction bases unmatched: 7. The germline V gene encodes CDR1 SEHNR and CDR2 FQNEAQ (reference sequence). This CDR3 reads CASSPSDRGHTEAFF. In DNA, the CDR3 is TGTGCCAGCAGCCCCTCGGACAGGGGTCACACTGAAGCTTTCTTT.

V gene TRBV28 combines with J gene TRBJ2-6; a possible D gene is TRBD1 (6 bases). The CDR3 runs 16 residues. Looked up from germline, CDR1 is MDHEN and CDR2 is SYDVKM. The V end lost 7 bases, the J end lost 4 bases, and 17 bases lay between the germline ends. The DNA for the CDR3 is TGTGCCAGCACATCTACAGGGATGACCGGGGCCAACGTCCTGACTTTC. Translating it yields CASTSTGMTGANVLTF. The entire variable domain, with the rest obtained from reference TRBV28 and TRBJ2-6, is as follows: DVKVTQSSRYLVKRTGEKVFLECVQDMDHENMFWYRQDPGLGLRLIYFSYDVKMKEKGDIPEGYSVSREKKERFSLILESASTNQTSMYLCASTSTGMTGANVLTFGAGSRLTVL.

The V gene is TRBV28, the J gene TRBJ2-3; 9 bases map to TRBD2. The CDR3 is made up of 16 amino acids. V gave up 2 bases and J gave up 4 bases; unmatched junction bases: 7. Per the germline V gene, CDR1 is MDHEN and CDR2 is SYDVKM. The CDR3 coding sequence is TGTGCCAGCAGTTTAGTGGCGGGAGGGACTGCAGATACGCAGTATTTT. Amino acids: CASSLVAGGTADTQYF.

V usage is TRBV27 and J usage is TRBJ1-1; perhaps TRBD1 as D (5 bases). Germline-derived CDR1 and CDR2 are MNHEY and SMNVEV (reference sequence). The CDR3 runs 14 residues. Trimming took off 5 bases at V and 5 bases at J, with 15 bases between the two ends. The CDR3 reads CASSPVRRATEAFF. The CDR3, as DNA: TGTGCCAGCAGTCCCGTCCGCAGGGCTACTGAAGCTTTCTTT.

CDR3 nucleotide sequence: TGCGCCAGCAGGTCCGGGACAGTCAATGAAAAACTGTTTTTT. This codes for CASRSGTVNEKLFF. The chain is built from TRBV5-1 and TRBJ1-4, with TRBD1 matching over 7 bases. This CDR3 spans 14 amino acids. Trimming took 5 bases from V and 5 from J; bases not matched to a gene: 6. The germline V gene encodes CDR1 SGHRS and CDR2 YFSETQ.

The rearrangement uses TRBV3-1 (or the pseudogene TRBV3-2) and TRBJ1-4; 8 bases match TRBD1. Germline V gene sequence: CDR1 LGHDT, CDR2 YNNKEL (reference sequence). The CDR3 spans 17 residues. J was trimmed by 2 bases and V by 3 bases; bases with no gene match: 8. The CDR3 sequence: CASSHRTGSGTNEKLFF. The CDR3, as DNA: TGTGCCAGCAGCCATCGGACAGGGTCAGGGACTAATGAAAAACTGTTTTTT.

J is TRBJ1-1 and V is TRBV12-3 or TRBV12-4; TRBD1 matches 8 bases. The CDR3 runs 13 residues. After removal of 5 bases from V and 3 bases from J, the junction contained 2 bases not matched to a gene. CDR3 bases: TGTGCCAGCAGTGGACAGGGTTACACTGAAGCTTTCTTT. Translating it yields CASSGQGYTEAFF.

The chain employs TRBV2 and TRBJ1-1; TRBD1 is a possible D gene (5 bases). The V end lost 3 bases, the J end lost 3 bases, and 17 bases lay between the germline ends. The CDR3 sequence is 16 residues long. Germline V gives CDR1 SNHLY, CDR2 FYNNEI. This CDR3 is CASSDPSAGRDTEAFF. The CDR3 DNA follows: TGTGCCAGCAGTGATCCTTCAGCGGGACGGGACACTGAAGCTTTCTTT. The full variable domain, in which reference TRBV2 and TRBJ1-1 provide the parts outside the CDR3, is EPEVTQTPSHQVTQMGQEVILRCVPISNHLYFYWYRQILGQKVEFLVSFYNNEISEKSEIFDDQFSVERPDGSNFTLKIRSTKLEDSAMYFCASSDPSAGRDTEAFFGQGTRLTVV.

The rearrangement links TRBV30 to TRBJ2-3; no clear D gene. Trimming stripped 0 bases from V and 6 bases from J, with 4 bases between. The CDR3 extends over 11 amino acids. Germline CDR1 and CDR2: GTSNPN and SVGIG (reference sequence). The CDR3 here is CAWSVLDTQYF. The CDR3 coding sequence is TGTGCCTGGAGTGTCCTGGATACGCAGTATTTT.

The chain employs TRBV10-3 and TRBJ1-2, with 9 bases that match TRBD1. CDR1 is ENHRY and CDR2 is SYGVKD in the germline V gene. V lost 7 bases, J lost 3 bases, and 6 bases stayed unmatched. This CDR3 region has 14 residues. The CDR3 is CAITPGTGYYGYTF. The DNA of the CDR3 is TGTGCCATCACCCCCGGGACAGGGTACTATGGCTACACCTTC.

CDR3 DNA sequence: TGTGCCAGCAGGGCCAACAATGAGCAGTTCTTC. It encodes CASRANNEQFF. The gene calls are TRBV28 and TRBJ2-1; D gene uncertain. Trimming removed 6 bases from V and 5 bases from J, with 5 bases in between. This CDR3 comprises 11 residues. Germline V gene sequence: CDR1 MDHEN, CDR2 SYDVKM.